A single sample is the source of the 32 T cell receptor beta chains below, sequenced in a study of T-cell reconstitution after alpha-beta-depleted transplantation in children. Library preparation (for TCRbeta) was performed with unique molecular identifiers. A single record per CDR3 protein comes from TCRdb applying MiXCR to the PCR reads. The sample contains hundreds of thousands of distinct CDR3 sequences, approximately 16% of which appear only once. The sample in question was PBMCs from the stem cell graft donor, obtained from the stem cell graft. All receptors derive from a human donor who donated a stem cell graft to a child with acute myeloid leukemia.

The CDR3 coding sequence is TGTGCCAGCAGTCCCCCTACAGGCTCTGGAAACACCATATATTTT. Amino acids: CASSPPTGSGNTIYF. This chain joins TRBV12-3 or TRBV12-4 and TRBJ1-3; perhaps TRBD1 as D (5 bases). Trimming removed 5 bases from V and 0 bases from J, with 11 bases in between. The CDR3 runs to 15 residues.

This clonotype was found a few times. This chain connects TRBV5-4 to TRBJ2-5; D is possibly TRBD2 (5 bases). There are 15 residues in the CDR3. Trimming pared 1 base from V and 5 bases from J, leaving 15 bases between. From germline, CDR1 is SGHNT and CDR2 YYREEE (reference sequence). Here the CDR3 DNA reads TGTGCCAGCAGCTTGTATGACCGGCGGGTGGAGACCCAGTACTTC. Amino acid sequence: CASSLYDRRVETQYF.

The chain carries TRBV4-2 and TRBJ1-1; D gene unclear. Germline V gives CDR1 LGHNA, CDR2 YNFKEQ. CDR3 length: 15 residues. V was clipped by 2 bases and J by 4 bases, with 14 bases between them. The CDR3 loop is CASSQFPFISTEAFF. The CDR3 DNA follows: TGTGCCAGCAGCCAATTCCCCTTCATCAGCACTGAAGCTTTCTTT.

This clonotype was seen ten or more times. This chain links TRBV29-1 with TRBJ2-3; D is unresolved. CDR1 SQVTM and CDR2 ANQGSEA come from the germline V gene. Deletions cut 3 bases from V and 11 bases from J, with 24 bases between. The CDR3 loop spans 15 amino acids. CDR3: CSVESRFPTQIRQYF. The CDR3, as DNA: TGCAGCGTTGAGAGCAGGTTCCCTACACAGATAAGGCAGTATTTT.

This clonotype was seen at least ten times. This chain connects TRBV20-1 to TRBJ1-2, with 12 bases matching TRBD1. This CDR3 spans 15 amino acids. After removal of 4 bases from V and 8 bases from J, the junction contained 11 bases not matched to a gene. Germline V gives CDR1 DFQATT, CDR2 SNEGSKA (reference sequence). CDR3 in amino acids: CSATEPGQGAGGYTF. The DNA of the CDR3 is TGCAGTGCTACTGAACCGGGACAGGGGGCCGGGGGCTACACCTTC.

Worth noting for this clonotype: A read error may explain this, as a much larger clone is one base away. The V and J genes are TRBV4-3 and TRBJ1-2; 7 bases line up with TRBD1. Trimming took 4 bases from V and 2 from J; bases not matched to a gene: 7. The CDR3 is 15 amino acids. Germline CDR1 is LGHNA and CDR2 is YSLEER. The DNA for the CDR3 is TGCGCCAGCAGCCGAGACGGGACAGTGAACTATGGCTACACCTTC. Translating it yields CASSRDGTVNYGYTF.

This clonotype occurred many times. This sequence joins TRBV5-1 and TRBJ2-5; 8 bases agree with TRBD1. The CDR3 covers 15 residues. The V and J ends lost 7 bases and 1 base, in that order; junction bases with no gene match: 9. Germline V CDR1 and CDR2: SGHRS, YFSETQ. The CDR3 reads CASGSGTGSQETQYF. The CDR3, as DNA: TGCGCCAGCGGATCCGGGACAGGTTCCCAAGAGACCCAGTACTTC.

J is TRBJ2-7 and V is TRBV27; perhaps TRBD1 as D (5 bases). Trimming removed 2 bases from V and 3 bases from J, with 17 bases in between. Germline assignment: CDR1 MNHEY and CDR2 SMNVEV (reference sequence). CDR3 size: 16 residues. The CDR3 region is CASSLKAGLSFYEQYF. The CDR3 DNA reads as TGTGCCAGCAGTTTAAAAGCAGGGCTGTCCTTCTACGAGCAGTACTTC.

The chain is built from TRBV10-3 and TRBJ2-1; no reliable D call. Germline CDR1 is ENHRY and CDR2 is SYGVKD. The V end lost 1 base, the J end lost 2 bases, and 9 bases lay between the germline ends. This CDR3 comprises 15 residues. The CDR3 nucleotides read TGTGCCATCAGTGAGTGGAGTGAAACCTACAATGAGCAGTTCTTC. It translates to CAISEWSETYNEQFF.

V is TRBV20-1 and J is TRBJ2-3; 11 bases are a match to TRBD2. In germline, CDR1 is DFQATT, CDR2 SNEGSKA (reference sequence). The CDR3 loop spans 17 amino acids. The trim removed 0 bases at V and 4 bases at J, leaving 9 bases unmatched. CDR3 bases: TGCAGTGCTAGAGATCCCGGACTAGCGGGTAACCCAGATACGCAGTATTTT. Amino acid sequence: CSARDPGLAGNPDTQYF.

The rearrangement joins TRBV7-2 to TRBJ2-4; D is possibly TRBD2 (6 bases). The CDR3 extends over 14 amino acids. Germline-derived CDR1 and CDR2 are SGHTA and FQGNSA. The V and J ends lost 3 bases and 5 bases respectively, with 11 bases between them. CDR3 coding DNA: TGTGCCAGCAGCTTTCGGGGGTTTGAAAACATTCAGTACTTC. Protein: CASSFRGFENIQYF.

This clonotype was detected ten times or more. V is TRBV20-1 and J is TRBJ1-1, with TRBD1 matching over 9 bases. V shed 1 base, J shed 4 bases, and the junction held 10 bases outside the gene matches. Looked up from germline, CDR1 is DFQATT and CDR2 is SNEGSKA (reference sequence). CDR3 size: 16 residues. The chain's CDR3 is CSARGNPGQGSTEAFF. The CDR3 DNA reads as TGCAGTGCTAGAGGGAACCCGGGACAGGGCTCCACTGAAGCTTTCTTT.

V gene TRBV4-2 combines with J gene TRBJ2-1; no clear D. This CDR3 has 13 residues. V was shortened by 9 bases and J by 8 bases, with 17 bases between the two germline ends. From germline, CDR1 is LGHNA and CDR2 YNFKEQ. CDR3: CASAPRSGDEQFF. The CDR3 DNA reads as TGTGCCAGTGCCCCTAGGTCTGGCGATGAGCAGTTCTTC.

The chain carries TRBV7-2 and TRBJ1-6; D call uncertain. The germline CDR1 and CDR2 sequences are SGHTA and FQGNSA. V shed 3 bases and J shed 6 bases, with 15 bases lying between them. The CDR3 has 16 amino acids. The CDR3 loop is CASSLSLRRLNSPLHF. The CDR3 region has the DNA TGTGCCAGCAGCTTGAGTTTGCGGCGGCTTAATTCACCCCTCCACTTT.

There are many counts of this clonotype. This chain uses TRBV12-3 or TRBV12-4 with TRBJ2-7; no clear D gene. This CDR3 spans 12 amino acids. The ends were cut back, 3 bases at V and 5 bases at J, with 8 bases in the middle. CDR3 nucleotide sequence: TGTGCCAGCAGTTTGGGCGGCGACGAGCAGTACTTC. It yields the protein CASSLGGDEQYF.

This sequence joins TRBV10-3 and TRBJ1-2, with 7 bases lining up with TRBD1. The V segment lost 0 bases and the J segment 1 base; nucleotides outside the gene matches: 5. Germline V gives CDR1 ENHRY, CDR2 SYGVKD. This CDR3 spans 16 amino acids. Written as DNA, the CDR3 is TGTGCCATCAGTGAGTCTTGGACAGGAGTTAACTATGGCTACACCTTC. This translates into CAISESWTGVNYGYTF.

This clonotype was observed many times. The V gene is TRBV20-1, the J gene TRBJ1-6, with TRBD1 identical over 10 bases. CDR3 length equals 16 residues. Germline CDR1 is DFQATT and CDR2 is SNEGSKA (reference sequence). The J segment lost 7 bases and the V segment lost 1 base, leaving 7 bases of the junction unmatched. Written as DNA, the CDR3 is TGCAGTGCTAGAGGGGGGACAGGGGTTTCGAATTCACCCCTCCACTTT. Its translation is CSARGGTGVSNSPLHF.

The chain carries TRBV7-3 and TRBJ2-2, with D perhaps matching TRBD2 (5 bases). There are 16 residues in the CDR3. Trimming removed 0 bases from V and 5 bases from J, with 13 bases in between. Germline V gives CDR1 SGHTA, CDR2 FQGTGA. The CDR3 here is CASSLTASPRTGELFF. The CDR3 DNA follows: TGTGCCAGCAGCTTAACGGCTAGCCCGAGGACCGGGGAGCTGTTTTTT.

The V gene is TRBV7-2, the J gene TRBJ1-3; D may be TRBD1 (5 bases). Trimming removed 1 base from V and 1 base from J, with 11 bases in between. CDR3 length: 16 residues. Per the germline V gene, CDR1 is SGHTA and CDR2 is FQGNSA. Here the CDR3 reads CASSLVLQGSGNTIYF. DNA of the CDR3: TGTGCCAGCAGCTTAGTTCTTCAGGGTTCTGGAAACACCATATATTTT.

This clonotype was picked up a small number of times. The chain links TRBV20-1 to TRBJ1-2; D gene unclear. This CDR3 has 13 amino acids. The ends were cut back, 0 bases at V and 2 bases at J, with 7 bases in the middle. Germline V gives CDR1 DFQATT, CDR2 SNEGSKA (reference sequence). CDR3 in amino acids: CSARDPLNYGYTF. In DNA form, the CDR3 reads TGCAGTGCTAGAGATCCTTTAAACTATGGCTACACCTTC.

The CDR3 DNA reads TGCGCCAGCAGCCAAGGGGGACTAGCGGGGGGTGAGCAGTTCTTC. It encodes CASSQGGLAGGEQFF. V is TRBV4-3 and J is TRBJ2-1, with 15 bases identical to TRBD2. The CDR3 covers 15 residues. In germline, CDR1 is LGHNA, CDR2 YSLEER. J was trimmed by 9 bases and V by 1 base; bases with no gene match: 1.

A few counts support this clonotype. The chain is built from TRBV20-1 and TRBJ2-5; TRBD2 matches at 12 bases. The CDR3 has 14 residues. The germline V gene encodes CDR1 DFQATT and CDR2 SNEGSKA (reference sequence). J lost 7 bases, V lost 5 bases, and 8 bases had no gene match. CDR3 sequence reads: CSALTSGGPGTQYF. CDR3 DNA: TGCAGTGCTTTGACTAGCGGGGGCCCCGGGACCCAGTACTTC.

The genes are TRBV5-5 and TRBJ2-2; D gene uncertain. The V gene lost 2 bases and the J gene lost 3 bases, with 5 bases spanning the gap. The CDR3 spans 13 residues. CDR1 SGHKS and CDR2 YYEKEE come from the germline V gene (reference sequence). This CDR3 reads CASSFIHTGELFF. In DNA, the CDR3 is TGTGCCAGCAGCTTTATCCACACCGGGGAGCTGTTTTTT.

In DNA, the CDR3 is TGTGCCAGCAGCTTGGGGGTAGGGGGACCCTACGAGCAGTACTTC. Translating it yields CASSLGVGGPYEQYF. The chain is built from TRBV5-6 and TRBJ2-7; TRBD1 might be the D (6 bases). From germline, CDR1 is SGHDT and CDR2 YYEEEE. This CDR3 has 15 residues. The V end lost 0 bases, the J end lost 2 bases, and 12 bases lay between the germline ends.

The J gene is TRBJ1-1, the V gene TRBV6-5; D is unclear. Germline loops: CDR1 MNHEY, CDR2 SVGAGI. The CDR3 has 14 residues. The V end lost 1 base, the J end lost 5 bases, and 11 bases lay between the germline ends. The CDR3 sequence: CASSYYIGGTEAFF. The CDR3 DNA is TGTGCCAGCAGTTACTATATCGGCGGGACTGAAGCTTTCTTT.

This clonotype showed up many times. This chain links TRBV7-6 with TRBJ2-7; D gene ambiguous. Trimming left V 4 bases short and J 4 bases short, with 11 bases between. Germline-derived CDR1 and CDR2 are SGHVS and FNYEAQ. CDR3 size: 13 residues. The CDR3 is CASSSVMGYEQYF. Here the CDR3 DNA reads TGTGCCAGCAGCTCGGTGATGGGGTACGAGCAGTACTTC.

This clonotype turned up a few times. A read error is possible here, since a much larger clone lies one base away. The chain has TRBV27 and TRBJ2-1, with 8 positions matching TRBD2. This CDR3 is built from 11 residues. Trimming cost V 7 bases and J 8 bases; bases outside gene matches: 1. Germline V gene data show CDR1 as MNHEY and CDR2 as SMNVEV (reference sequence). The CDR3 DNA follows: TGTGCCAGCACCGGGGGGGATGAGCAGTTCTTC. Amino acid sequence: CASTGGDEQFF.

The chain links TRBV5-1 to TRBJ2-2, with D hard to call. The length of the CDR3 is 14 residues. CDR1 SGHRS and CDR2 YFSETQ come from the germline V gene. V was clipped by 3 bases and J by 3 bases, with 9 bases between them. In DNA form, the CDR3 reads TGCGCCAGCAGCTCCGTAGGAGACACCGGGGAGCTGTTTTTT. Amino acids: CASSSVGDTGELFF. Together with reference TRBV5-1 and TRBJ2-2, the CDR3 gives the full variable domain: KAGVTQTPRYLIKTRGQQVTLSCSPISGHRSVSWYQQTPGQGLQFLFEYFSETQRNKGNFPGRFSGRQFSNSRSEMNVSTLELGDSALYLCASSSVGDTGELFFGEGSRLTVL.

This clonotype was detected only a few times. The V and J genes are TRBV20-1 and TRBJ2-3; 16 nucleotides match TRBD2. CDR1 and CDR2 from the germline V gene are DFQATT and SNEGSKA (reference sequence). J gave up 5 bases and V 6 bases, and 11 bases lay outside the gene matches. The CDR3 is 17 amino acids. The CDR3 is CSAGGTSGGEWIDTQYF. The DNA of the CDR3 is TGCAGTGCCGGGGGGACTAGCGGGGGGGAGTGGATAGATACGCAGTATTTT.

This clonotype was detected ten times or more. This chain connects TRBV4-3 to TRBJ2-3; D perhaps matches TRBD1 (6 bases). Germline loops: CDR1 LGHNA, CDR2 YSLEER. The length of the CDR3 is 16 residues. Between the trimmed V and J ends, which lost 4 bases and 0 bases, there was a span of 14 bases. The CDR3 region has the DNA TGCGCCAGCAGCCCGGACAGCGATACTAGCACAGATACGCAGTATTTT. It translates to CASSPDSDTSTDTQYF.

This clonotype was detected ten times or more. The J gene is TRBJ1-1, the V gene TRBV20-1; D is possibly TRBD1 (6 bases). Trimming stripped 6 bases from V and 0 bases from J, with 20 bases between. This CDR3 contains 16 residues. Germline-derived CDR1 and CDR2 are DFQATT and SNEGSKA (reference sequence). The CDR3 here is CSAPRWGASVNTEAFF. DNA for the CDR3: TGCAGTGCCCCGAGGTGGGGGGCCTCCGTGAACACTGAAGCTTTCTTT.

This clonotype appeared a few times. DNA for the CDR3: TGCGCCAGCAGCTTAAGCTTACGGTCCGGGGAGCTGTTTTTT. Amino acids: CASSLSLRSGELFF. The V call is TRBV5-1, the J call TRBJ2-2; D is uncertain. CDR1 is SGHRS, CDR2 YFSETQ, per germline. With 2 bases removed from V and 6 bases from J, the gap between germline ends came to 11 bases. The CDR3 contains 14 residues.